This entry features one TCR beta chain sequence. Its antigen is not identified. This sample is drawn from a study of pediatric ulcerative colitis. Overall study: Disease was pancolitis in fewer than ten and left-sided in two, histology-confirmed.

Overall study findings and caveats: In rectum, acute severe colitis had expanded clones and less diversity. Ulcerative colitis patients shared more blood-rectal clones than controls.

This was a survey-level run. Sequencing used immunoSEQ multiplex PCR; TCRdb keeps in-frame clones, though not all of them. The repertoire holds about 36,000 clones, with around four fifths as singletons. The origin of this receptor is a girl aged 5-17 years with moderate ulcerative colitis. The specimen sequenced was blood.

CDR3 bases: TGTGCCAGCAGTGCTGGACAGGGCTTATCTGGAAACACCATATATTTT. It is translated as CASSAGQGLSGNTIYF. The V gene is TRBV2, the J gene TRBJ1-3; the match to TRBD1 covers 8 bases. This CDR3 spans 16 amino acids. J was trimmed by 1 base and V by 4 bases; bases with no gene match: 6. Germline CDR1 SNHLY, CDR2 FYNNEI.